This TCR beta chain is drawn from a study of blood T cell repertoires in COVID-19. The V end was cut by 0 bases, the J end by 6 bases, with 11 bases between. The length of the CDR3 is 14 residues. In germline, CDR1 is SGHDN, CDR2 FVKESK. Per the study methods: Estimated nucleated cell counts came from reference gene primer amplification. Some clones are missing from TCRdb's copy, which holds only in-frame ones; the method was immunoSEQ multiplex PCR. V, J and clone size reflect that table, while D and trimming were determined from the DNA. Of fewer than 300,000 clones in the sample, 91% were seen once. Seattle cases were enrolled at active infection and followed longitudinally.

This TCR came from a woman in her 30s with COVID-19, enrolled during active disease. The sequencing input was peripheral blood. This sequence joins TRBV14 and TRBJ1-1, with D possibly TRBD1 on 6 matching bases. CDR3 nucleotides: TGTGCCAGCAGCCAAGATCCCAGGGGCGCTGAAGCTTTCTTT. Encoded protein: CASSQDPRGAEAFF.